This T cell receptor beta chain is drawn from a study of control samples from healthy donors and cancer patients. The CDR3 runs 14 residues. Germline values: CDR1 SGDLS, CDR2 YYNGEE. Trimming pared 7 bases from V and 8 bases from J, leaving 16 bases between. TCRdb's table, derived via immunoSEQ multiplex PCR, lists solely in-frame clones and lacks some. Of approximately 49,000 clones listed, approximately 83% are singletons. The rearrangement joins TRBV9 to TRBJ1-6; possible D gene TRBD1, 6 bases. The sequence was collected from a woman between 45 and 60 years old with lung cancer. The sequenced sample consisted of PBMCs. The DNA of the CDR3 is TGTGCCAGCGGGACTGGGGCAGGGGATTCACCCCTCCACTTT. Protein sequence: CASGTGAGDSPLHF.